This T cell receptor (beta chain) emerged from a study of cytomegalovirus exposure and HLA in healthy donors. It was with 60 Vbeta and 13 Jbeta primers that the PCR ran. Authors' processing steps: A follow-up analysis tallied around 80 million unique TCR beta chains, roughly 11 million shared. Clones were read by immunoSEQ multiplex PCR, and TCRdb kept only the in-frame ones, dropping some. The DNA was the basis for D and trimming; V, J and clone size are from that table. The sample records 150,000 to 200,000 clones, roughly 84% being singletons. Trimming removed 0 bases at V and 4 bases at J, with 12 bases between. Germline V CDR1 and CDR2: ENHRY, SYGVKD. The CDR3 extends over 15 amino acids. This clone appeared a single time.

The chain uses TRBV10-3 and TRBJ2-5; D ambiguous. Sequenced material: PBMCs. The TCR sequence derives from a girl less than two years old in good health and CMV-seronegative. The CDR3 DNA follows: TGTGCCATCAGTGAGTCGCTGAGGTCCGGAGAGACCCAGTACTTC. Translation gives CAISESLRSGETQYF.